The T cell receptor beta chain under discussion was sequenced for a study of blood T cell repertoires in COVID-19. CDR3 length equals 14 residues. Between the trimmed V and J ends, which lost 3 bases and 2 bases, there was a span of 10 bases. Germline V gene lookup returns CDR1 SEHNR and CDR2 FQNEAQ (reference sequence). Assay used: immunoSEQ multiplex PCR; TCRdb lists only in-frame clones, some missing. The sample gives about 350,000 clones, 85% to 90% of which show up once; 1% is in the top ten. The TCR originated in a woman aged 30 to 39 who had been exposed to COVID-19. This chain uses TRBV7-9 with TRBJ2-5, with D unclear. The sequenced sample was PBMCs or T cells enriched from blood (not recorded which). The chain's CDR3 is CASSLRGEQETQYF. The CDR3, as DNA: TGTGCCAGCAGCTTGAGAGGAGAGCAAGAGACCCAGTACTTC.